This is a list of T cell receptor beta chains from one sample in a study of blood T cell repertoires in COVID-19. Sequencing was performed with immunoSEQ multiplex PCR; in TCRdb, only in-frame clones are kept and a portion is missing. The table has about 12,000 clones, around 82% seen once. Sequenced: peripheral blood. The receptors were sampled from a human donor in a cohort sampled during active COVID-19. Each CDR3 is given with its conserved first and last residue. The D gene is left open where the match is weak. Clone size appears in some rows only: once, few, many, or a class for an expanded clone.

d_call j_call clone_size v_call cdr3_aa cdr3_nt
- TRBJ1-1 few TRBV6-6 CASTEQPPWAEAFF TGTGCCAGCACCGAACAGCCGCCGTGGGCTGAAGCTTTCTTT
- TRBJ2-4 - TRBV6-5 CASSYWGGLAKNIQYF TGTGCCAGCAGTTACTGGGGAGGACTAGCCAAAAACATTCAGTACTTC
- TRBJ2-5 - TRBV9 CASSVAVASYQETQYF TGTGCCAGCAGCGTAGCTGTAGCGAGCTATCAAGAGACCCAGTACTTC
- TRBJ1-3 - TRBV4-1 CASSQGVLRRGTGNTIYF TGCGCCAGCAGCCAAGGAGTGTTAAGGCGGGGGACTGGAAACACCATATATTTT
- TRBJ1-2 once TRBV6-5 CASSYPGWYGYTF TGTGCCAGCAGTTACCCAGGGTGGTATGGCTACACCTTC
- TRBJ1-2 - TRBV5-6 CASSLTGFSYGYTF TGTGCCAGCAGCTTGACGGGGTTTTCCTATGGCTACACCTTC
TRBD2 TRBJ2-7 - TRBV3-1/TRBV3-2 CASSPGGGHSYEQYF TGTGCCAGCAGCCCCGGCGGGGGGCACTCCTACGAGCAGTACTTC
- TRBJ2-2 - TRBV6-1 CASSEGLNTGELFF TGTGCCAGCAGTGAAGGTCTGAACACCGGGGAGCTGTTTTTT
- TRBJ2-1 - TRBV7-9 CASSFNRGLSYNEQFF TGTGCCAGCAGCTTTAATCGGGGTCTTTCCTACAATGAGCAGTTCTTC
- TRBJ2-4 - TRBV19 CASSVNQGAKNIQYF TGTGCCAGTAGTGTCAACCAGGGGGCCAAAAACATTCAGTACTTC